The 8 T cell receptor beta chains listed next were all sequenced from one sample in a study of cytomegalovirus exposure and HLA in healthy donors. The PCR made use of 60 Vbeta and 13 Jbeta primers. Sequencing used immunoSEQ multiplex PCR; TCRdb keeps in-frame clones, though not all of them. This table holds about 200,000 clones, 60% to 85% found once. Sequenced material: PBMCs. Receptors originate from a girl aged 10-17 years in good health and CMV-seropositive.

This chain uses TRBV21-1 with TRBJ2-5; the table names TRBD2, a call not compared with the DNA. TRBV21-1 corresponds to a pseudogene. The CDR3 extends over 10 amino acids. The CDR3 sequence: CAGGWETQYF. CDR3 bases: TGTGCCGGGGGGTGGGAGACCCAGTACTTC.

The CDR3 spells CASRTGIANEKLFF. CDR3 sequence (DNA): TGTGCCAGCCGAACAGGGATAGCTAATGAAAAACTGTTTTTT. The chain has TRBV27 and TRBJ1-4, with D maybe TRBD1 (6 bases). The V gene's germline CDR1 is MNHEY and CDR2 SMNVEV (reference sequence). With 8 bases removed from V and 3 bases from J, the gap between germline ends came to 13 bases. The CDR3 has 14 amino acids.

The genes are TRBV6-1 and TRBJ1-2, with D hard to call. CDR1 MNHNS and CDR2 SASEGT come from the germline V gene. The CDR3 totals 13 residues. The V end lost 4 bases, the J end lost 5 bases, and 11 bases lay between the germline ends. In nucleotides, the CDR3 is TGTGCCAGCAGTGCCCAGCAGGCGTATGGCTACACCTTC. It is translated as CASSAQQAYGYTF.

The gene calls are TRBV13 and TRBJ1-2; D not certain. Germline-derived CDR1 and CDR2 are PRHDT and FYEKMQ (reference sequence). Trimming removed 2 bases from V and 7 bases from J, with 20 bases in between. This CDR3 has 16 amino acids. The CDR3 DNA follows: TGTGCCAGCAGCTTACGGGAAGGTCGGGCGAGTCTTGGCTACACCTTC. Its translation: CASSLREGRASLGYTF.

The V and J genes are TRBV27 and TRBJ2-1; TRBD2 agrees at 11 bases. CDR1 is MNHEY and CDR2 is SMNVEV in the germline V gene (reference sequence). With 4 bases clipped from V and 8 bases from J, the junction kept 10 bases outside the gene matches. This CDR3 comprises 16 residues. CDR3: CASSSLGSGGAHEQFF. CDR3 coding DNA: TGTGCCAGCAGTTCTCTCGGTAGCGGGGGGGCCCATGAGCAGTTCTTC.

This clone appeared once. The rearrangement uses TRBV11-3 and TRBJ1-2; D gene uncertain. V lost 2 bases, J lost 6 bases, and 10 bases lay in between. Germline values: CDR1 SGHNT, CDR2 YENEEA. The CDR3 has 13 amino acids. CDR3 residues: CASSLSMRNGYTF. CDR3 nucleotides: TGTGCCAGCAGCTTATCTATGAGGAATGGCTACACCTTC.

CDR3 nucleotides: TGTGCCAGCAGCTTGGAGGACAGGGGCGATACGCAGTATTTT. Translation gives CASSLEDRGDTQYF. This chain uses TRBV5-6 with TRBJ2-3; 9 bases agree with TRBD1. Per germline, CDR1 SGHDT and CDR2 YYEEEE. This CDR3 is 14 amino acids long. The ends lost 0 bases at V and 6 bases at J; junction bases unmatched: 2.

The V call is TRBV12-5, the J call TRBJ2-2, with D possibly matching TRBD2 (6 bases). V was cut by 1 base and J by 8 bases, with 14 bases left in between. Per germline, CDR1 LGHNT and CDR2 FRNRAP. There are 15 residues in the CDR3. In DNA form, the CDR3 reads TGTGCTAGTGGTTTGGGACTAGGGGATGGAGGGGAGCTGTTTTTT. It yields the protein CASGLGLGDGGELFF.